The rows below give T cell receptor beta chains drawn from one sample of a study of T-cell reconstitution after alpha-beta-depleted transplantation in children. TCRdb passed the PCR reads through MiXCR, listing each CDR3 protein once. Of hundreds of thousands of distinct CDR3 sequences listed, under 9.5% were seen once; the top ten hold approximately 5.9%. Here the sequenced sample was PBMCs from the stem cell graft donor, taken from the stem cell graft. Source of these receptors: a human donor who donated a stem cell graft to a child with acute lymphoblastic leukemia. Both conserved end residues are part of each CDR3. Not all rows give a size; the values are once, few, many and, for expanded clones, a class.

V,size,J,CDR3
TRBV5-1,few,TRBJ2-4,CASSLTGLENIQYF
TRBV4-3,-,TRBJ1-6,CASSQEKGVGPLHF
TRBV20-1,many,TRBJ2-1,CSARRDRESYNEQFF
TRBV29-1,-,TRBJ1-2,CSVRNLAKQEGYGYTF
TRBV10-1,many,TRBJ2-3,CASSVQGAIGRTDTQYF
TRBV27,few,TRBJ1-4,CASGGTGNNEKLFF
TRBV6-5,many,TRBJ2-7,CASSYSLTGGWEQYF
TRBV29-1,few,TRBJ2-1,CSVGSGQSSYNEQFF
TRBV19,few,TRBJ1-4,CASSSPKALNEKLFF
TRBV29-1,few,TRBJ1-2,CSVDLVQGYGYTF
TRBV7-8,many,TRBJ2-1,CASSSYRAPGYNEQFF
TRBV6-5,many,TRBJ2-5,CASNPLGETQYF
TRBV20-1,-,TRBJ2-5,CSAQGTDSQETQYF
TRBV5-1,few,TRBJ2-5,CASSIEETQYF
TRBV5-6,few,TRBJ1-2,CASSSYGYGYTF
TRBV7-9,many,TRBJ2-3,CASSINTGTITDTQYF
TRBV10-3,-,TRBJ1-5,CAISEQGLNQPQHF
TRBV3-1,few,TRBJ2-1,CASSSPLPAPRPNEQFF
TRBV29-1,many,TRBJ1-1,CSVDGGQVTEAFF
TRBV5-1,many,TRBJ2-1,CASSKRLTGGNNEQFF
TRBV10-3,many,TRBJ1-2,CAISEGPPEGYTF
TRBV4-1,-,TRBJ1-1,CASSPGQGLDTEAFF
TRBV27,-,TRBJ2-7,CASMSSYEQYF
TRBV14,once,TRBJ2-7,CASSQGVLYEQYF
TRBV20-1,-,TRBJ1-6,CSARPTGLNSLHF
TRBV30,many,TRBJ2-2,CAWKGMGYTGELFF
TRBV7-8,many,TRBJ2-4,CASSLGSWGLAKNIQYF
TRBV5-1,-,TRBJ2-1,CASSLVMDEGQFF
TRBV3-1,-,TRBJ1-6,CASSQADGPRTTLHF
TRBV6-5,few,TRBJ1-5,CASSYTGQGNQPQHF
TRBV7-9,many,TRBJ1-1,CASSSAPDRANTEAFF
TRBV20-1,-,TRBJ1-2,CSAKVQGAPRGYTF
TRBV5-1,many,TRBJ2-7,CASSAGLAPYEQYF
TRBV28,-,TRBJ2-7,CASAGNYEQYF
TRBV11-1,few,TRBJ1-3,CASSLPARVMTSGNTIYF
TRBV20-1,few,TRBJ2-7,CSAIPTESPDYEQYF
TRBV3-1,-,TRBJ1-2,CASSPRPGQRPYGYTF